This T cell receptor (beta chain) was captured in a study of blood T cells in healthy people across ages. Next came a second PCR, run for about 7 to 12 cycles, which used a sample-barcoded 5' primer along with a J-beta primer mix. Via MiXCR, TCRdb re-called the 5' RACE reads, giving one row per CDR3 protein. The sample shows 900,000 to 950,000 distinct CDR3 sequences, roughly 29% of them seen only once. CDR1 and CDR2 (germline): SGHRS, YFSETQ. After removal of 4 bases from V and 10 bases from J, the junction contained 10 bases not matched to a gene. This CDR3 has 14 amino acids. These same data were also listed under a study on T cells of mothers and their children.

Material for sequencing was blood. The chain joins TRBV5-1 to TRBJ2-1, with 8 bases aligning to TRBD2. The source is a woman between 35 and 50 years old in good health. CDR3 DNA: TGCGCCAGCAGCCAGACTAGCGAGGGTTTAGAGCAGTTCTTC. It specifies CASSQTSEGLEQFF.